This T cell receptor (beta chain) was obtained from a study of T cells in Graves' hyperthyroidism and ophthalmopathy. Graves' hyperthyroidism was deemed stable absent ophthalmopathy progression within 18 months. Hyperthyroidism in the patients, aged 18 to 65, was newly diagnosed and under 2 months in duration. Clinical symptoms, serum thyroxine and TRAb, thyroid ultrasound and orbital computed tomography together formed the diagnostic basis. Regions amplified from RNA transcripts were the TCR beta CDR3 regions. Using the HTBI primer set, a first-round RT-PCR was run on the TCR CDR3. TCRdb reprocessed the multiplex PCR reads with MiXCR, giving one entry per CDR3 protein. The top ten hold under 8% of the sample, which has some 560,000 distinct CDR3 sequences, around a sixth seen once. This clonotype was found many times. In germline, CDR1 is MNHEY, CDR2 SVGAGI. Trimming took 0 bases from V and 1 from J, leaving 9 bases between them. CDR3 length: 15 amino acids.

The chain recombines TRBV6-5 with TRBJ1-1, with no clear D. Material: blood. This receptor was obtained from a young woman with Graves' hyperthyroidism. For the CDR3, the DNA is TGTGCCAGCAGTTACTCGACAAATAGGAACACTGAAGCTTTCTTT. Residues: CASSYSTNRNTEAFF.